These 25 T cell receptor beta chains share one sample of origin, sequenced in a study of T cell repertoires in cytomegalovirus infection. No cognate antigen is known for these TCRs. MiXCR, applied by TCRdb to the reads, yields one record per CDR3 protein. The sample yields around 430,000 distinct CDR3 sequences, more than 40% seen once. The sample consisted of cultured PBMCs, taken from culture after CMV antigen stimulation. Receptors originate from a human donor in good health (CMV status not recorded). Some clones in this sample may be carry-over from other donors' samples.

This clonotype was counted only a few times. The V and J genes are TRBV7-2 and TRBJ2-1, with D possibly being TRBD1 or TRBD2 (5 bases each). Germline V CDR1 and CDR2: SGHTA, FQGNSA. V lost 5 bases to trimming and J lost 4 bases, with 15 bases between them. The CDR3 contains 15 residues. CDR3 DNA: TGTGCCAGCAGCAGCCCGGGACGTATGTACAATGAGCAGTTCTTC. Translated, it gives CASSSPGRMYNEQFF.

The sample holds a few counts of this clonotype. The rearrangement links TRBV11-2 to TRBJ1-3, with D uncertain. The germline V gene encodes CDR1 SGHAT and CDR2 FQNNGV. The V end was cut by 5 bases, the J end by 0 bases, with 8 bases between. The CDR3 is made up of 14 amino acids. CDR3 bases: TGTGCCAGCAGCCCGTTTGGCTCTGGAAACACCATATATTTT. Protein sequence: CASSPFGSGNTIYF.

The gene calls are TRBV7-2 and TRBJ1-3; D is unclear. Trimming cost V 5 bases and J 4 bases, with 6 bases left between them. This CDR3 spans 12 amino acids. Per germline, CDR1 SGHTA and CDR2 FQGNSA. CDR3 sequence: CASSPLGNTIYF. CDR3 nucleotides: TGTGCCAGCAGCCCTCTCGGAAACACCATATATTTT.

The chain employs TRBV6-1 and TRBJ1-2, with D maybe TRBD1 (5 bases). Germline-derived CDR1 and CDR2 are MNHNS and SASEGT. This CDR3 comprises 14 residues. Trimming left V 4 bases short and J 5 bases short, with 14 bases between. CDR3 residues: CASSAWGEEYGYTF. As DNA, the CDR3 is TGTGCCAGCAGTGCCTGGGGGGAGGAATATGGCTACACCTTC.

The chain recombines TRBV20-1 with TRBJ2-3, with 10 bases identical to TRBD1. With V trimmed by 6 bases and J by 1 base, 4 bases remained unmatched. The germline V gene encodes CDR1 DFQATT and CDR2 SNEGSKA (reference sequence). The CDR3 is 14 amino acids. The CDR3 here is CSATGTGGTDTQYF. The CDR3 coding sequence is TGCAGTGCAACCGGGACAGGGGGCACAGATACGCAGTATTTT.

This clonotype appeared a few times. The CDR3 DNA follows: TGTGCCAGCAGCTTAGCGCGAGGGGAGCAGGGGGAGCTGTTTTTT. Its translation: CASSLARGEQGELFF. The chain has TRBV7-2 and TRBJ2-2; D may correspond to TRBD1 or TRBD2 (5 bases each). Germline assignment: CDR1 SGHTA and CDR2 FQGNSA. This CDR3 is 15 amino acids long. V lost 0 bases and J 8 bases, leaving 13 bases between the germline ends.

V and J are TRBV15 and TRBJ2-3; D not certain. Trimming shortened V by 0 bases and J by 4 bases, and 5 bases separated the two germline ends. Germline CDR1 LNHNV, CDR2 YYDKDF (reference sequence). The CDR3 sequence is 13 residues long. The CDR3: CATSRDGSDTQYF. CDR3 DNA: TGTGCCACCAGCAGAGATGGGTCAGATACGCAGTATTTT.

The chain uses TRBV7-4 and TRBJ1-4; a weak D match, TRBD1 (5 bases). V was shortened by 7 bases and J by 8 bases, with 14 bases between the two germline ends. CDR1 SGHVT and CDR2 SQSDAQ come from the germline V gene. This CDR3 is built from 13 residues. The DNA of the CDR3 is TGTGCCAGCATGGGGGGAAATCAGGAAAAACTGTTTTTT. It yields the protein CASMGGNQEKLFF.

The J gene is TRBJ1-5, the V gene TRBV7-2; TRBD1 aligns across 7 bases. In germline, CDR1 is SGHTA, CDR2 FQGNSA. V shed 10 bases and J 4 bases; nucleotides not matched to a gene: 7. The CDR3 totals 13 residues. This CDR3 reads CAITRGQNQPQHF. In DNA, the CDR3 is TGTGCCATAACAAGGGGACAGAATCAGCCCCAGCATTTT.

V and J are TRBV2 and TRBJ2-5, with D possibly TRBD2 on 6 matching bases. Trimming pared 4 bases from V and 5 bases from J, leaving 8 bases between. The CDR3 length is 12 residues. Germline V gene sequence: CDR1 SNHLY, CDR2 FYNNEI. The CDR3: CASSVRGETQYF. DNA for the CDR3: TGTGCCAGCAGTGTTCGGGGGGAGACCCAGTACTTC.

This clonotype has a handful of counts. V gene TRBV12-3 or TRBV12-4 combines with J gene TRBJ2-3; 8 bases agree with TRBD1. J gave up 5 bases and V 2 bases, and 30 bases lay outside the gene matches. This CDR3 contains 23 residues. The CDR3 DNA reads as TGTGCCAGCAGTTTATCCCCATACCCCTCATTGGACAGGGAAGAGGATATCATAGATACGCAGTATTTT. This sequence encodes CASSLSPYPSLDREEDIIDTQYF.

The gene calls are TRBV4-1 and TRBJ1-3; D is uncertain. Between the trimmed V and J ends, which lost 1 base and 1 base, there was a span of 11 bases. The CDR3 extends over 16 amino acids. Germline V lookup: CDR1 MGHRA, CDR2 YSYEKL. CDR3: CASSQGPGKSGNTIYF. CDR3 DNA: TGCGCCAGCAGCCAAGGCCCGGGAAAATCTGGAAACACCATATATTTT.

The chain joins TRBV27 to TRBJ2-3, with a tentative D call TRBD2 (6 bases). The CDR3 runs to 17 residues. Trimming took 6 bases from V and 2 from J, leaving 21 bases between them. The V gene's germline CDR1 is MNHEY and CDR2 SMNVEV (reference sequence). In DNA form, the CDR3 reads TGTGCCAGCAGCACCTCCGAGCGGGCAGGACACACAGATACGCAGTATTTT. Its protein is CASSTSERAGHTDTQYF.

This clonotype was detected only a few times. This sequence joins TRBV7-1 and TRBJ2-2; the D gene is possibly TRBD1 (5 bases). TRBV7-1 is designated an ORF whose function remains uncertain. V shed 5 bases and J shed 6 bases, with 13 bases lying between them. The CDR3 length is 14 residues. Here the CDR3 DNA reads TGTGCCAGCAGCGGTTCCACAGGTCCCGGGGAGCTGTTTTTT. This codes for CASSGSTGPGELFF.

This clonotype was seen more than once but under ten times. The chain links TRBV6-1 to TRBJ2-7; D call uncertain. Per germline, CDR1 MNHNS and CDR2 SASEGT. The CDR3 is made up of 12 amino acids. V gave up 8 bases and J gave up 0 bases, with 8 bases separating them. The CDR3 spells CASVVSSYEQYF. The CDR3 coding sequence is TGTGCCAGCGTGGTCTCCTCCTACGAGCAGTACTTC.

Ten or more counts support this clonotype. V usage is TRBV7-2 and J usage is TRBJ1-5; 7 bases fit TRBD1. After removal of 2 bases from V and 4 bases from J, the junction contained 5 bases not matched to a gene. The CDR3 length is 15 residues. Germline lookup yields CDR1 SGHTA and CDR2 FQGNSA. In DNA form, the CDR3 reads TGTGCCAGCAGCTTATGGACAGGCCGTAATCAGCCCCAGCATTTT. This sequence encodes CASSLWTGRNQPQHF.

The chain couples TRBV7-2 to TRBJ2-3; 8 bases are a match to TRBD1. Germline CDR1 is SGHTA and CDR2 is FQGNSA. With 5 bases clipped from V and 5 bases from J, the junction kept 15 bases outside the gene matches. This CDR3 region has 17 residues. The CDR3 spells CASSTSFGRGLEDTQYF. CDR3 DNA sequence: TGTGCCAGCAGCACAAGCTTTGGCAGGGGGCTTGAAGATACGCAGTATTTT.

CDR3 DNA sequence: TGTGCCAGCAGCTTGGGAATAGGGGGGGGGATCGCAGATACGCAGTATTTT. Protein: CASSLGIGGGIADTQYF. The chain links TRBV7-2 to TRBJ2-3, with D possibly matching TRBD2 (7 bases). V lost 3 bases and J 4 bases, leaving 20 bases between the germline ends. The CDR3 is made up of 17 amino acids. Germline V gene lookup returns CDR1 SGHTA and CDR2 FQGNSA. Full variable domain (missing parts from reference TRBV7-2 and TRBJ2-3): GAGVSQSPSNKVTEKGKDVELRCDPISGHTALYWYRQSLGQGLEFLIYFQGNSAPDKSGLPSDRFSAERTGGSVSTLTIQRTQQEDSAVYLCASSLGIGGGIADTQYFGPGTRLTVL.

This CDR3 is CASTPASTGGTQYF. The CDR3 region has the DNA TGTGCCAGCACTCCGGCTAGCACCGGGGGGACCCAGTACTTC. The chain is built from TRBV12-3 or TRBV12-4 and TRBJ2-5, with a tentative D call TRBD2 (6 bases). This CDR3 comprises 14 residues. V lost 7 bases to trimming and J lost 7 bases, with 19 bases between them.

J is TRBJ2-1 and V is TRBV6-2 or TRBV6-3; 9 bases match TRBD2. V shed 0 bases and J 4 bases; nucleotides not matched to a gene: 4. Germline V CDR1 and CDR2: MNHEY, SVGEGT. The CDR3 sequence is 16 residues long. CDR3 in DNA: TGTGCCAGCAGTTACTCGATGGCGGGAGGGTACAATGAGCAGTTCTTC. The encoded protein is CASSYSMAGGYNEQFF.

V and J are TRBV20-1 and TRBJ2-1; TRBD2 matches 8 bases. Germline CDR1 and CDR2: DFQATT and SNEGSKA (reference sequence). The CDR3 spans 14 residues. Losses at the gene ends were 3 bases for V and 7 bases for J; bases not matched to a gene: 8. The CDR3 coding sequence is TGCAGTGCTAGTACAGCGGGGGCTCGAAATGAGCAGTTCTTC. Translation: CSASTAGARNEQFF.

This clonotype was counted between two and nine times. J is TRBJ2-5 and V is TRBV19; D call uncertain. The CDR3 has 14 amino acids. Germline V gene sequence: CDR1 LNHDA, CDR2 SQIVND (reference sequence). Trimming cost V 5 bases and J 1 base, with 11 bases left between them. In DNA form, the CDR3 reads TGTGCCAGTAGTCGATGGGGTAGCCAAGAGACCCAGTACTTC. The encoded protein is CASSRWGSQETQYF.

This chain uses TRBV15 with TRBJ2-6, with D perhaps TRBD2 (6 bases). Germline CDR1 and CDR2: LNHNV and YYDKDF (reference sequence). The CDR3 contains 16 residues. Trimming pared 2 bases from V and 1 base from J, leaving 9 bases between. CDR3 nucleotides: TGTGCCACCAGCAGACTGGGGAGGTCTGGGGCCAACGTCCTGACTTTC. It yields the protein CATSRLGRSGANVLTF.

The chain uses TRBV12-3 or TRBV12-4 and TRBJ1-6; D is ambiguous. CDR3 length equals 15 residues. V lost 5 bases, J lost 7 bases, and 15 bases lay in between. CDR3 amino acids: CASSARTITNSPLHF. CDR3 in DNA: TGTGCCAGCAGTGCCCGGACTATAACCAATTCACCCCTCCACTTT.

The chain has TRBV12-5 and TRBJ2-5; no reliable D call. This CDR3 comprises 12 residues. V lost 3 bases and J lost 4, with 6 bases in between. Germline CDR1 reads LGHNT; CDR2 reads FRNRAP. In DNA, the CDR3 is TGTGCTAGTGGTTTCCCCACAGAGACCCAGTACTTC. Its translation is CASGFPTETQYF.